The following is a T cell receptor (beta chain) sequence with its context. What this receptor recognizes is not known. Base qualities are not provided; no much larger clone lies one nucleotide away. For sequencing of the TCRbeta CDR3 region, genomic DNA was extracted from the sorted cells. TCRbeta CDR3 regions were sequenced using the immunoSEQ Assay. TCRdb holds this immuneACCESS table with in-frame rearrangements only. Some clones are missing; in checked studies, unresolved V genes explain under half, and the rest has no known cause. This sample is represented by roughly 41,000 clones; roughly nine tenths of them were singletons. The ten largest clonotypes hold roughly 5.2% of the sample. The trial excluded patients who had a history of autoimmune disease or were on systemic immunosuppression. Peripheral blood for TCR sequencing was drawn from every dose cohort at baseline, at cycle 4 day 1 and at cycle 7 day 1. The samples were taken from a phase I, first-in-human, multicenter, open-label dose-escalation trial of ivuxolimab. The trial enrolled adults with locally advanced or metastatic head and neck squamous cell, hepatocellular, melanoma or renal cell carcinoma. Before TCR sequencing, CD4+ and CD8+ T cells were separately sorted from peripheral blood.

This sample stems from a study of OX40 agonist ivuxolimab in advanced cancers. With regard to the full study: The costimulatory receptor OX40 (CD134) was targeted by ivuxolimab, a fully human IgG2 agonistic monoclonal antibody. Intravenous ivuxolimab was administered to patients every 2 weeks at six dose levels: 0.01, 0.1, 0.3, 1.5, 3 and 10 mg/kg. Among the roughly 54 dose-escalation patients, around 19 had hepatocellular carcinoma, approximately 15 melanoma, 9 renal cell carcinoma and 9 head and neck cancer. In the dose-escalation cohort, around four fifths of patients were male, and the mean age was approximately 60 years, with a range of roughly 20 to 79. Patients were allowed to have had prior anti-PD-1, anti-PD-L1 or anti-CTLA-4 therapy, and 30% to 40% of the dose-escalation patients had previously received checkpoint inhibitors. Partial responses occurred in three dose-escalation patients: two with cutaneous melanoma and one with hepatocellular carcinoma. Peripheral TCRbeta sequencing aimed to test whether ivuxolimab altered TCR sequence diversity and caused clonal T-cell expansion. The paper describes the monotherapy dose-escalation part (N of about 47 patients) of the phase I trial of ivuxolimab. What the research found in general, with its limitations: Antigen specificity was not determined for the clonally expanded peripheral T cells. At doses from 0.1 to 3.0 mg/kg, clonal expansion was seen in both CD4+ and CD8+ blood T cells between baseline and week 6. In the 0.1-3.0 mg/kg groups, partial responders were among the patients with the lowest normalized peripheral clonal expansion, particularly in CD8+ T cells. After ivuxolimab, expanded clones were on average more numerous among CD8+ T cells than among CD4+ T cells. Low levels of normalized T-cell clonal expansion were also seen in some nonresponding patients.

This material consisted of CD4+ or CD8+ T cells sorted from blood, taken in a trial of the OX40 agonist ivuxolimab. This receptor was identified in an adult with an advanced solid tumor such as melanoma, head and neck, liver or kidney cancer.

The encoded CDR3 is CASSSGPTGDVHGYTF. Here is the DNA: TGTGCCAGCAGCTCAGGCCCGACAGGGGATGTTCATGGCTACACCTTC. The chain employs TRBV11-1 and TRBJ1-2, with TRBD1 matching 8 junction bases. The cysteine opens and the phenylalanine closes a CDR3 of 16 amino acids. Of all the DNA, just the CDR3 is kept, 48 bases in frame from base 1. The germline V gene (reference sequence) sets CDR1 to SGHAT and CDR2 to FQDESV. For this chain, trimming is 4 bases at the V end and 6 bases at the J end, and the number of junction bases without a gene match is 13. The reference TRBV11-1 and TRBJ1-2 proteins fill in what lies around the CDR3, so the full variable domain reads EAEVAQSPRYKITEKSQAVAFWCDPISGHATLYWYRQILGQGPELLVQFQDESVVDDSQLPKDRFSAERLKGVDSTLKIQPAELGDSAMYLCASSSGPTGDVHGYTFGSGTRLTVV.